Each of the 5 T cell receptor beta chains below was sequenced from the same sample in a study of T cell changes during pregnancy in multiple sclerosis. Libraries were prepared by immunoSEQ multiplex PCR; TCRdb keeps only in-frame clonotypes and omits some of them. The sample lists about 59,000 clones, around 92% occurring once. The sample here was peripheral blood, taken in the first trimester of pregnancy. The receptors stem from a female donor with multiple sclerosis, enrolled in a pregnancy study.

The genes are TRBV27 and TRBJ1-1; D gene uncertain. Trimming pared 2 bases from V and 5 bases from J, leaving 15 bases between. The germline gives CDR1 MNHEY, CDR2 SMNVEV (reference sequence). This CDR3 spans 15 amino acids. The CDR3: CASSLVISGSTEAFF. CDR3 coding DNA: TGTGCCAGCAGTTTAGTTATTTCGGGTTCTACTGAAGCTTTCTTT.

The gene calls are TRBV4-3 and TRBJ2-3, with 13 bases matching TRBD2. This CDR3 is 18 amino acids long. The V gene's germline CDR1 is LGHNA and CDR2 YSLEER. V lost 0 bases, J lost 6 bases, and 9 bases stayed unmatched. The CDR3 region has the DNA TGCGCCAGCAGCCAAGATCTGAGACTAGCGGGAGGAGGGGATACGCAGTATTTT. Translation: CASSQDLRLAGGGDTQYF.

V and J are TRBV6-5 and TRBJ2-3, with 8 nucleotides matching TRBD1. There are 11 residues in the CDR3. V dropped 8 bases and J dropped 7; count of bases not matched to a gene: 2. CDR1 is MNHEY and CDR2 is SVGAGI in the germline V gene. CDR3 sequence (DNA): TGTGCCAGCCAGGGGGCTTATACGCAGTATTTT. Its protein is CASQGAYTQYF.

The CDR3 loop reads CASSTDRGSNQPQHF. The CDR3 bases are TGTGCCAGTAGCACCGACAGGGGGAGCAATCAGCCCCAGCATTTT. This rearrangement joins TRBV19 to TRBJ1-5, with TRBD1 identical over 9 bases. The V gene's germline CDR1 is LNHDA and CDR2 SQIVND (reference sequence). The CDR3 runs 15 residues. The V segment lost 6 bases and the J segment 1 base; nucleotides outside the gene matches: 4.

The V gene is TRBV30, the J gene TRBJ2-3; tentative D call: TRBD2 (6 bases). V was cut by 1 base and J by 3 bases, with 14 bases left in between. Germline CDR1 and CDR2: GTSNPN and SVGIG (reference sequence). This CDR3 contains 15 residues. The DNA of the CDR3 is TGTGCCTGGAGTGCGGGAGCGCAACGAACAGATACGCAGTATTTT. This translates into CAWSAGAQRTDTQYF.